This T cell receptor (beta chain) was retrieved from a study of blood T cell repertoires in COVID-19. Looking at the study overall: In each case, the material was cDNA or gDNA derived from T cells, B-cell-depleted T cells, or PBMCs.

Germline values: CDR1 SGDLS, CDR2 YYNGEE. The V end lost 3 bases, the J end lost 3 bases, and 8 bases lay between the germline ends. The length of the CDR3 is 13 residues. Sequencing used immunoSEQ multiplex PCR; TCRdb keeps in-frame clones, though not all of them. The sample contains about 140,000 clones, around nine tenths of which appear only once. The J gene is TRBJ2-3, the V gene TRBV9, with unresolved D. The receptor was derived from a woman aged 40 to 55 with acute or convalescent COVID-19. What was sequenced was peripheral blood. CDR3 residues: CASSASQTDTQYF. The CDR3 DNA is TGTGCCAGCAGCGCTAGTCAGACAGATACGCAGTATTTT.